This TCR beta chain was retrieved from a study of CD8 T cells in ankylosing spondylitis. Making the TCR beta libraries involved quantitative 5'-RACE with molecular barcodes. TCRdb reprocessed the 5' RACE reads with MiXCR, giving one entry per CDR3 protein. The sample yields about 800,000 distinct CDR3 sequences, about an eighth seen once. General study findings and limits: Within matched ankylosing spondylitis synovial fluid, disease-linked clones were reportedly significantly enriched. Within peripheral blood, clones linked to disease were CD8+ and relatively rare. Among TCR beta sequences, a motif of fewer than 10 highly homologous variants appeared characteristic of ankylosing spondylitis blood.

This clonotype was observed many times. Its antigen is not known. Germline assignment: CDR1 SGHRS and CDR2 YFSETQ. V was pared by 4 bases and J by 3 bases, with 10 bases between. The CDR3 sequence is 13 residues long. The sequenced material came from blood, either unsorted or a sorted T cell fraction (not recorded which). This TCR was recovered from a male donor with ankylosing spondylitis. This chain uses TRBV5-1 with TRBJ1-1; D ambiguous. CDR3 bases: TGCGCCAGCAGCCCCCCCTCGGACACTGAAGCTTTCTTT. This translates into CASSPPSDTEAFF.